The 9 T cell receptor beta chains below were found in one sample sequenced in a study of cytomegalovirus exposure and HLA in healthy donors (dated by TCRdb to 2015 to 2018). Library method: the immunoSEQ multiplex PCR assay. For the multiplex PCR, a mixture combining 60 forward primers for TCR Vbeta segments and 13 reverse primers for TCR Jbeta segments was used. TCRdb stores this immuneACCESS table with in-frame sequences only. Part of the clones is absent; in the studies checked, under half of the shortfall reflects unresolved V genes, and no reason is known for the rest. The sample table records about 160,000 clones; about 84% of these occur just once. The ten most abundant clones make up 1% to 1.5% of the sample. Sequencing used PBMCs. These receptors all come from a man between 45 and 60 years old in good health and CMV-seropositive.

The chain carries TRBV5-1 and TRBJ2-3; 9 positions agree with TRBD1. The CDR3 contains 16 residues. Germline V gene lookup returns CDR1 SGHRS and CDR2 YFSETQ. V lost 0 bases and J lost 5; bases outside the gene matches: 7. This chain's CDR3 is CASSLVRDRAIDTQYF. The CDR3 DNA follows: TGCGCCAGCAGCTTGGTCCGGGACAGGGCCATAGATACGCAGTATTTT.

V is TRBV11-2 and J is TRBJ2-1, with 7 bases aligning to TRBD2. V shed 2 bases and J 2 bases; nucleotides not matched to a gene: 3. The germline gives CDR1 SGHAT, CDR2 FQNNGV. This CDR3 has 15 residues. The CDR3 loop reads CASSLSGTTYNEQFF. The CDR3 nucleotides read TGTGCCAGCAGCTTATCAGGGACTACCTACAATGAGCAGTTCTTC.

The rearrangement joins TRBV2 to TRBJ2-5; D perhaps matches TRBD1 (6 bases). Trimming stripped 0 bases from V and 4 bases from J, with 6 bases between. This CDR3 is 13 amino acids long. The germline V gene encodes CDR1 SNHLY and CDR2 FYNNEI. In nucleotides, the CDR3 is TGTGCCAGCAGTGAAGCAGGGGGAGAGACCCAGTACTTC. It is translated as CASSEAGGETQYF.

The gene calls are TRBV6-5 and TRBJ1-1; D perhaps matches TRBD1 (6 bases). CDR1 is MNHEY, CDR2 SVGAGI, per germline. The CDR3 spans 13 residues. Trimming cost V 0 bases and J 10 bases, with 12 bases left between them. The CDR3 nucleotides read TGTGCCAGCAGTTACTCCAGACAGGCAGTAGCTTTCTTT. Protein: CASSYSRQAVAFF.

This clone was recorded once. The chain links TRBV4-1 to TRBJ1-2; D gene uncertain. The CDR3 contains 13 residues. Per the germline V gene, CDR1 is MGHRA and CDR2 is YSYEKL. V dropped 0 bases and J dropped 3 bases, with 5 bases sitting between them. The CDR3 nucleotides read TGCGCCAGCAGCCAAGATCTACACTATGGCTACACCTTC. This sequence encodes CASSQDLHYGYTF.

As for this clone: This CDR3 is also generated by other DNA sequences in the sample. V usage is TRBV5-1 and J usage is TRBJ2-5; D is perhaps TRBD1 (5 bases). From germline, CDR1 is SGHRS and CDR2 YFSETQ. Trimming stripped 0 bases from V and 4 bases from J, with 10 bases between. There are 14 residues in the CDR3. This chain's CDR3 is CASSLEGQGETQYF. The DNA for the CDR3 is TGCGCCAGCAGCTTGGAGGGCCAGGGAGAGACCCAGTACTTC.

This clone came up a few times. DNA for the CDR3: TGTGCCAGCAGTGAAGCGAACAGGCCTCCTACCGTAGACACTGAAGCTTTCTTT. It translates to CASSEANRPPTVDTEAFF. V usage is TRBV2 and J usage is TRBJ1-1; possibly TRBD1 for D (5 bases). This CDR3 region has 18 residues. From germline, CDR1 is SNHLY and CDR2 FYNNEI. V was clipped by 0 bases and J by 3 bases, with 20 bases between them.

The chain has TRBV7-2 and TRBJ1-2, with a tentative D call TRBD1 (5 bases). Trimming took off 4 bases at V and 4 bases at J, with 10 bases between the two ends. The CDR3 contains 13 residues. From germline, CDR1 is SGHTA and CDR2 FQGNSA. In DNA form, the CDR3 reads TGTGCCAGCAGCTCCCCGGGACTCTATGGCTACACCTTC. Protein: CASSSPGLYGYTF.

The chain carries TRBV5-6 and TRBJ1-5; no reliable D call. With 1 base removed from V and 3 bases from J, the gap between germline ends came to 11 bases. Germline V gene sequence: CDR1 SGHDT, CDR2 YYEEEE. The CDR3 is 15 residues long. The CDR3, as DNA: TGTGCCAGCAGCTTGTCGATACAGTTCAATCAGCCCCAGCATTTT. Encoded protein: CASSLSIQFNQPQHF. The complete variable domain, with remaining parts taken from reference TRBV5-6 and TRBJ1-5, reads DAGVTQSPTHLIKTRGQQVTLRCSPKSGHDTVSWYQQALGQGPQFIFQYYEEEERQRGNFPDRFSGHQFPNYSSELNVNALLLGDSALYLCASSLSIQFNQPQHFGDGTRLSIL.